These 21 T cell receptor beta chains were all obtained from the same sample, sequenced in a study of blood T cell repertoires in COVID-19. Sequencing was performed with immunoSEQ multiplex PCR; in TCRdb, only in-frame clones are kept and a portion is missing. The sample consists of around 500,000 clones, 75% to 90% of them appearing once. The sample consisted of peripheral blood. The origin of the receptors is a human donor in a cohort sampled during active COVID-19.

There are a few counts of this clone. This chain links TRBV3-1 (or the pseudogene TRBV3-2) with TRBJ1-1; 8 bases align to TRBD1. Germline V gene sequence: CDR1 LGHDT, CDR2 YNNKEL (reference sequence). Trimming cost V 5 bases and J 7 bases; bases outside gene matches: 6. This CDR3 spans 13 amino acids. Here the CDR3 DNA reads TGTGCCAGCAGCATACAGGGGGGATATGAAGCTTTCTTT. This encodes CASSIQGGYEAFF.

This chain uses TRBV1 with TRBJ1-1; the table's D call, TRBD1, was not checked against the DNA. TRBV1 is an annotated pseudogene. The CDR3 length is 16 residues. The CDR3 nucleotides read TGCACCAGCAGCCCGGGACAGGGGGCGTGTCGCACTGAAGCTTTCTTT. Its protein product is CTSSPGQGACRTEAFF.

The CDR3 DNA is TGTGCCAGCAGCTACGCCGGGACAGGAAGCGAGCAGTACTTC. This encodes CASSYAGTGSEQYF. The rearrangement joins TRBV7-9 to TRBJ2-7; 8 bases line up with TRBD1. The CDR3 is made up of 14 amino acids. The V gene end was trimmed by 4 bases and the J gene end by 6 bases; junction bases not matched to a gene: 8. Germline V gene lookup returns CDR1 SEHNR and CDR2 FQNEAQ (reference sequence). The entire variable domain, with the rest obtained from reference TRBV7-9 and TRBJ2-7, is as follows: DTGVSQNPRHKITKRGQNVTFRCDPISEHNRLYWYRQTLGQGPEFLTYFQNEAQLEKSRLLSDRFSAERPKGSFSTLEIQRTEQGDSAMYLCASSYAGTGSEQYFGPGTRLTVT.

As to this clone: The sample holds other DNA sequences that translate to the same CDR3. V usage is TRBV5-1 and J usage is TRBJ2-5; 10 nucleotides agree with TRBD2. J was trimmed by 1 base and V by 0 bases; bases with no gene match: 3. The germline V gene has CDR1 SGHRS and CDR2 YFSETQ. This CDR3 is 16 amino acids long. The DNA for the CDR3 is TGCGCCAGCAGCTTGGCGGTAGCGGGAGGCCAAGAGACCCAGTACTTC. Translating it yields CASSLAVAGGQETQYF. Using reference TRBV5-1 and TRBJ2-5 for the parts outside the CDR3, the full variable domain is KAGVTQTPRYLIKTRGQQVTLSCSPISGHRSVSWYQQTPGQGLQFLFEYFSETQRNKGNFPGRFSGRQFSNSRSEMNVSTLELGDSALYLCASSLAVAGGQETQYFGPGTRLLVL.

The J gene is TRBJ1-4, the V gene TRBV2; D remains ambiguous. CDR1 is SNHLY, CDR2 FYNNEI, per germline. The V and J ends lost 5 bases and 11 bases respectively, with 9 bases between them. CDR3 length equals 11 residues. CDR3 sequence: CASSKRDKLFF. DNA of the CDR3: TGTGCCAGCAGTAAGAGGGATAAACTGTTTTTT.

J is TRBJ2-3 and V is TRBV11-1, with TRBD1 identical over 9 bases. V was pared by 5 bases and J by 2 bases, with 5 bases of the junction left unmatched. The CDR3 totals 15 residues. Germline V gene lookup returns CDR1 SGHAT and CDR2 FQDESV (reference sequence). The CDR3 region has the DNA TGTGCCAGCAGCGCGGGACAGGGACTCACAGATACGCAGTATTTT. Its translation: CASSAGQGLTDTQYF.

This rearrangement joins TRBV27 to TRBJ2-7; 9 nucleotides agree with TRBD1. CDR1 and CDR2 (germline): MNHEY, SMNVEV (reference sequence). The CDR3 spans 15 residues. V was clipped by 5 bases and J by 4 bases; unmatched bases: 9. The CDR3 nucleotides are TGTGCCAGCAGTCGATTCCGACAGGGGGTTTACGAGCAGTACTTC. Amino acid sequence: CASSRFRQGVYEQYF.

The rearrangement uses TRBV24-1 and TRBJ2-1, with no clear D. This CDR3 is built from 16 residues. Trimming removed 5 bases from V and 4 bases from J, with 17 bases in between. Germline CDR1 KGHDR, CDR2 SFDVKD. CDR3 sequence reads: CATSGSPLAGYNEQFF. The CDR3 DNA reads TGTGCCACCAGTGGATCCCCGTTGGCCGGGTACAATGAGCAGTTCTTC.

The chain recombines TRBV27 with TRBJ2-1, with 9 positions matching TRBD2. This CDR3 region has 17 residues. J lost 4 bases, V lost 6 bases, and 13 bases had no gene match. Germline V gene data show CDR1 as MNHEY and CDR2 as SMNVEV (reference sequence). The DNA of the CDR3 is TGTGCCAGCAGCATAGGGCGAGGACTAGCGCGGTACAATGAGCAGTTCTTC. Translation gives CASSIGRGLARYNEQFF.

The chain uses TRBV5-1 and TRBJ2-2, with a tentative D call TRBD1 (6 bases). Germline V gene sequence: CDR1 SGHRS, CDR2 YFSETQ. V shed 3 bases and J shed 1 base, with 13 bases lying between them. CDR3 length: 16 residues. The CDR3 protein is CASSSLTGLNTGELFF. The CDR3 DNA reads as TGCGCCAGCAGCTCCCTGACAGGCCTGAACACCGGGGAGCTGTTTTTT.

A single count supports this clone. The CDR3 bases are TGTGCCACCGGCGGACAGGTGAACACTGAAGCTTTCTTT. Protein product: CATGGQVNTEAFF. The genes are TRBV15 and TRBJ1-1; TRBD1 aligns across 7 bases. CDR1 and CDR2 (germline): LNHNV, YYDKDF (reference sequence). There are 13 residues in the CDR3. Germline trimming cut 8 bases from V and 0 bases from J; bases unmatched to any gene: 3.

This chain connects TRBV29-1 to TRBJ2-5; D may be TRBD2 (6 bases). Looked up from germline, CDR1 is SQVTM and CDR2 is ANQGSEA. The CDR3 loop spans 12 amino acids. Trimming shortened V by 7 bases and J by 2 bases, and 11 bases separated the two germline ends. The CDR3 is CSGGGQQETQYF. CDR3 coding DNA: TGCAGCGGCGGAGGGCAGCAAGAGACCCAGTACTTC.

The CDR3 coding sequence is TGCAGCGTTGAGGGATTGCGGGGCCTTGGGGCCTACAATGAGCAGTTCTTC. This gives the protein CSVEGLRGLGAYNEQFF. The chain combines TRBV29-1 with TRBJ2-1; perhaps TRBD2 as D (6 bases). This CDR3 region has 17 residues. V was cut by 3 bases and J by 2 bases, with 20 bases left in between. The germline V gene encodes CDR1 SQVTM and CDR2 ANQGSEA.

V usage is TRBV29-1 and J usage is TRBJ2-7; 10 bases are a match to TRBD1. The CDR3 consists of 16 residues. Unmatched junction bases numbered 10, after V lost 3 bases and J lost 2 bases. Germline CDR1 is SQVTM and CDR2 is ANQGSEA. The CDR3 nucleotides are TGCAGCGTTGACGGACAGGGGGATGATATGACCTACGAGCAGTACTTC. This translates into CSVDGQGDDMTYEQYF.

The chain recombines TRBV19 with TRBJ2-3; 12 bases line up with TRBD1. Germline CDR1 reads LNHDA; CDR2 reads SQIVND (reference sequence). This CDR3 spans 18 amino acids. With V trimmed by 5 bases and J by 2 bases, 11 bases remained unmatched. CDR3 nucleotide sequence: TGTGCCAGTAGTTCAGAGGCGGGACAGGGGGCTTCCACAGATACGCAGTATTTT. Protein: CASSSEAGQGASTDTQYF.

The rearrangement uses TRBV3-1 (or the pseudogene TRBV3-2) and TRBJ2-5, with D possibly matching TRBD2 (5 bases). The CDR3 has 13 residues. The germline gives CDR1 LGHDT, CDR2 YNNKEL (reference sequence). V lost 5 bases, J lost 7 bases, and 14 bases lay in between. The chain's CDR3 is CASSTRGPGTQYF. The DNA for the CDR3 is TGTGCCAGCAGCACCCGAGGGCCGGGGACCCAGTACTTC.

The rearrangement joins TRBV29-1 to TRBJ2-2; TRBD1 matches 7 bases. The junction had 9 bases not matched to a gene; V was cut back by 5 bases and J by 3 bases. Germline-derived CDR1 and CDR2 are SQVTM and ANQGSEA. The CDR3 is 15 amino acids. CDR3 residues: CSVSTTGAYTGELFF. Here the CDR3 DNA reads TGCAGCGTTTCAACAACAGGGGCCTACACCGGGGAGCTGTTTTTT.

The rearrangement uses TRBV6-1 and TRBJ2-1; 15 nucleotides agree with TRBD2. The CDR3 loop spans 19 amino acids. Germline CDR1 reads MNHNS; CDR2 reads SASEGT. Germline trimming cut 2 bases from V and 8 bases from J; bases unmatched to any gene: 13. The CDR3 DNA sequence: TGTGCCAGCAGTGAATGGCGGACTAGCGGGAGGGCCATCCTAGATGAGCAGTTCTTC. The encoded protein is CASSEWRTSGRAILDEQFF.

The gene calls are TRBV30 and TRBJ2-3; the match to TRBD2 covers 12 bases. The CDR3 is 16 residues long. V lost 4 bases to trimming and J lost 2 bases; unmatched junction nucleotides: 7. From germline, CDR1 is GTSNPN and CDR2 SVGIG (reference sequence). For the CDR3, the DNA is TGTGCCTGGACCCCCGGGACTAGCGGGCTCACAGATACGCAGTATTTT. Translation: CAWTPGTSGLTDTQYF.

V usage is TRBV29-1 and J usage is TRBJ1-5; 10 bases agree with TRBD1. Germline CDR1 SQVTM, CDR2 ANQGSEA. V dropped 6 bases and J dropped 4; count of bases not matched to a gene: 3. The CDR3 consists of 13 residues. CDR3 sequence reads: CSVSDRGNQPQHF. The CDR3 bases are TGCAGCGTATCGGACAGGGGGAATCAGCCCCAGCATTTT.

J is TRBJ1-2 and V is TRBV3-1 (or the pseudogene TRBV3-2); no firm D call. Trimming cost V 4 bases and J 9 bases, with 21 bases left between them. This CDR3 contains 15 residues. Germline V lookup: CDR1 LGHDT, CDR2 YNNKEL (reference sequence). CDR3 residues: CASSPEGVADFCYTF. The CDR3 nucleotides read TGTGCCAGCAGCCCGGAGGGAGTCGCTGATTTTTGCTACACCTTC.